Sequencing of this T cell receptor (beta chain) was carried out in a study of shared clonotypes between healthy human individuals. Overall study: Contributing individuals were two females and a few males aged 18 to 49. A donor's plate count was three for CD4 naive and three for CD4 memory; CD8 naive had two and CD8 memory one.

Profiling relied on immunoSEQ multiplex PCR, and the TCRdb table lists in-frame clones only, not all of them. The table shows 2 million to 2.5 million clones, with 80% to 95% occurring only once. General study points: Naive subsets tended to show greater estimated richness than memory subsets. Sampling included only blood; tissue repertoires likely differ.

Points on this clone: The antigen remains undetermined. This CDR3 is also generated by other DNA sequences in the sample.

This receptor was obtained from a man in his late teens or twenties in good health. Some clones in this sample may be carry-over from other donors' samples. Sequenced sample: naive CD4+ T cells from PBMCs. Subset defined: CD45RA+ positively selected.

The CDR3 bases are TGCAGTGCTAGAGATCTCGGTGAGCAGTTCTTC. As protein: CSARDLGEQFF. The rearrangement joins TRBV20-1 to TRBJ2-1, with D uncertain. Germline CDR1 is DFQATT and CDR2 is SNEGSKA (reference sequence). This CDR3 is built from 11 residues. V dropped 0 bases and J dropped 9 bases, with 6 bases sitting between them.